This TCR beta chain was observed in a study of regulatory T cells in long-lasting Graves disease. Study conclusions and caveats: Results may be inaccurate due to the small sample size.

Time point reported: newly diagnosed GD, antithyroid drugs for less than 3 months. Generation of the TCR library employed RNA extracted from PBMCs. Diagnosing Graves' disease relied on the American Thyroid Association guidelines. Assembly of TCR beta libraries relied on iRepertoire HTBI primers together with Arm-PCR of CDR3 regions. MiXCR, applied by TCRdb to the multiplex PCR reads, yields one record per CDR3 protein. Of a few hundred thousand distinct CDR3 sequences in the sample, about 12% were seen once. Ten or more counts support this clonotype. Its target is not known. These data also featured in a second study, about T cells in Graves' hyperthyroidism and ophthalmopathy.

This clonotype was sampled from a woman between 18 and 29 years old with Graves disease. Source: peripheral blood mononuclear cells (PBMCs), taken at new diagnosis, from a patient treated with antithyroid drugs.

CDR3: CATREGNQPQHF. CDR3 nucleotide sequence: TGTGCCACAAGGGAGGGCAATCAGCCCCAGCATTTT. The genes are TRBV15 and TRBJ1-5; no definite D call. This CDR3 is built from 12 residues. Germline lookup yields CDR1 LNHNV and CDR2 YYDKDF (reference sequence). V was shortened by 9 bases and J by 2 bases, with 8 bases between the two germline ends.